This record covers a single TCR beta chain. The antigen is undetermined. Across several immunoSEQ plates, the genomic DNA of each subset was split evenly. This table comes from immunoSEQ multiplex PCR, and its TCRdb copy is limited to in-frame clones, with some not included. The sample yields some 980,000 clones, roughly 72% seen once. With 6 bases removed from V and 0 bases from J, the gap between germline ends came to 9 bases. The CDR3 has 15 residues. Germline lookup yields CDR1 ENHRY and CDR2 SYGVKD. Caucasian adults living in Nashville, Tennessee, provided all samples. This record comes from a study of shared clonotypes between healthy human individuals. Study details: CD8 memory received one plate per donor, CD8 naive two, CD4 memory three and CD4 naive three. Study-wide findings and caveats: When naive CD4 clonotypes were compared across a handful of donors, 5% to 5.5% were shared.

The sequence was obtained from a man between 18 and 29 years old in good health. This chain connects TRBV10-3 to TRBJ1-6; D is uncertain. Sequencing was done on a sample of memory CD4+ T cells sorted from blood. Subset given: CD45RA-negative fraction. This chain's CDR3 is CAISGKSSYNSPLHF. In DNA, the CDR3 is TGTGCCATCAGCGGAAAGAGCTCCTATAATTCACCCCTCCACTTT.